This TCR beta chain was recorded in a study of regulatory T cells in long-lasting Graves disease. Notes on the study in general: Researchers examined only peripheral blood and not thyroid tissue.

This clonotype was counted a few times. Its antigen remains unidentified. Libraries of TCR beta came from iRepertoire HTBI primers plus Arm-PCR of CDR3 regions. Each CDR3 protein gets one entry after TCRdb re-called the multiplex PCR reads with MiXCR. The sample records roughly 360,000 distinct CDR3 sequences, approximately 12% being singletons. Specified time point: newly diagnosed GD, antithyroid drugs for less than 3 months. PBMC RNA served as the TCR library source. All patients originated from an endocrinology department located in Xi'an, China. The same sample was also studied in work on T cells in Graves' hyperthyroidism and ophthalmopathy. According to that study: RT-PCR in the first round (using the HTBI primer set) targeted the TCR CDR3.

The sample was peripheral blood mononuclear cells (PBMCs), taken at new diagnosis, from a patient treated with antithyroid drugs. This TCR came from a woman under 30 with Graves disease.

CDR3 amino acids: CASSRVAGGNNYEQYF. In DNA form, the CDR3 reads TGCGCCAGCAGCCGAGTAGCGGGAGGGAACAACTACGAGCAGTACTTC. The chain couples TRBV4-1 to TRBJ2-7; 11 bases agree with TRBD2. The V and J ends lost 4 bases and 3 bases, in that order; junction bases with no gene match: 8. Germline CDR1 is MGHRA and CDR2 is YSYEKL. The CDR3 sequence is 16 residues long.